These 18 T cell receptor beta chains originate from one sample sequenced in a study of blood T cell repertoires in COVID-19. Using immunoSEQ multiplex PCR, the repertoire was profiled, and TCRdb retains in-frame clones only, with some absent. This table holds about 480,000 clones, 85% to 90% found once. Sequenced sample: peripheral blood. The receptors here all came from a man younger than 35 with COVID-19, enrolled during active disease.

This chain links TRBV24-1 with TRBJ2-7; D may be TRBD2 (5 bases). CDR3 length equals 18 residues. Germline CDR1 reads KGHDR; CDR2 reads SFDVKD. V was pared by 1 base and J by 2 bases, with 20 bases between. The CDR3 DNA sequence: TGTGCCACCAGTGATTTCACTACCGGGGAGAGGAGACCCTACGAGCAGTACTTC. Protein sequence: CATSDFTTGERRPYEQYF.

The chain couples TRBV27 to TRBJ2-1, with TRBD2 matching 12 bases. J was trimmed by 6 bases and V by 6 bases; bases with no gene match: 6. CDR3 length equals 15 residues. Germline-derived CDR1 and CDR2 are MNHEY and SMNVEV (reference sequence). CDR3 nucleotides: TGTGCCAGCAGCTCACTAGCGGGGGGAGTCAATGAGCAGTTCTTC. Its protein product is CASSSLAGGVNEQFF.

V and J are TRBV3-1 (or the pseudogene TRBV3-2) and TRBJ2-1; possible D gene TRBD2, 6 bases. CDR1 LGHDT and CDR2 YNNKEL come from the germline V gene (reference sequence). V lost 6 bases and J lost 9, with 12 bases in between. This CDR3 is built from 12 residues. CDR3 coding DNA: TGTGCCAGCAGTCATGGGCGGGGTGAGCAGTTCTTC. Amino acid sequence: CASSHGRGEQFF.

This sequence joins TRBV6-5 and TRBJ1-6; D possibly corresponds to TRBD1 (5 bases). This CDR3 is 15 amino acids long. Germline assignment: CDR1 MNHEY and CDR2 SVGAGI. Trimming took 4 bases from V and 6 from J, leaving 13 bases between them. The CDR3 nucleotides read TGTGCCAGCAGTTTCGACAGAGCTCCTAATTCACCCCTCCACTTT. It specifies CASSFDRAPNSPLHF.

This chain joins TRBV10-1 and TRBJ2-1; maybe TRBD2 (6 bases). The CDR3 runs to 14 residues. The germline V gene encodes CDR1 WNHNN and CDR2 SYGVQD (reference sequence). Trimming left V 11 bases short and J 3 bases short, with 17 bases between. CDR3 region: CARTGTRIYNEQFF. The CDR3 region has the DNA TGCGCCCGCACTGGGACTCGCATCTACAATGAGCAGTTCTTC.

The rearrangement links TRBV19 to TRBJ2-7; 7 positions agree with TRBD2. The CDR3 spans 15 residues. The germline V gene has CDR1 LNHDA and CDR2 SQIVND (reference sequence). Losses at the gene ends were 6 bases for V and 1 base for J; bases not matched to a gene: 9. The CDR3 DNA is TGTGCCAGTAGAGGCCCCGCTAGCGGATCCTACGAGCAGTACTTC. This sequence encodes CASRGPASGSYEQYF.

The chain employs TRBV7-9 and TRBJ2-5; D ambiguous. The CDR3 is 14 residues long. The germline V gene encodes CDR1 SEHNR and CDR2 FQNEAQ (reference sequence). V lost 1 base to trimming and J lost 7 bases, with 13 bases between them. The chain's CDR3 is CASSLVSESGTQYF. The CDR3 region has the DNA TGTGCCAGCAGCTTAGTCTCCGAGTCGGGGACCCAGTACTTC.

V is TRBV13 and J is TRBJ2-1; no firm D call. Trimming took off 5 bases at V and 7 bases at J, with 12 bases between the two ends. In germline, CDR1 is PRHDT, CDR2 FYEKMQ (reference sequence). The CDR3 has 13 residues. CDR3 amino acids: CASSVPGGNEQFF. In DNA form, the CDR3 reads TGTGCCAGCAGCGTCCCGGGTGGGAATGAGCAGTTCTTC.

The rearrangement links TRBV19 to TRBJ2-7; TRBD1 aligns across 8 bases. The CDR3 length is 13 residues. CDR1 and CDR2 (germline): LNHDA, SQIVND (reference sequence). Losses at the gene ends were 7 bases for V and 7 bases for J; bases not matched to a gene: 9. In DNA, the CDR3 is TGTGCCAGTAACAGGACAGGGTTCAGGGAGCAGTACTTC. The encoded protein is CASNRTGFREQYF.

The chain uses TRBV27 and TRBJ2-6, with D tentatively TRBD1 (5 bases). Germline V CDR1 and CDR2: MNHEY, SMNVEV (reference sequence). The V end lost 6 bases, the J end lost 0 bases, and 12 bases lay between the germline ends. The CDR3 is 16 amino acids. This chain's CDR3 is CASRLTGISGANVLTF. In nucleotides, the CDR3 is TGTGCCAGCAGGCTAACAGGAATCTCTGGGGCCAACGTCCTGACTTTC.

The rearrangement joins TRBV6-1 to TRBJ2-7, with 7 bases aligning to TRBD1. The CDR3 loop spans 16 amino acids. The J segment lost 2 bases and the V segment lost 0 bases, leaving 7 bases of the junction unmatched. CDR1 MNHNS and CDR2 SASEGT come from the germline V gene. The CDR3 nucleotides read TGTGCCAGCAGTGAAGCGCGGTTCCAGGGGGCCTACGAGCAGTACTTC. This codes for CASSEARFQGAYEQYF.

With regard to this clone: This sample also contains other DNA sequences that code for the same CDR3. The chain couples TRBV6-5 to TRBJ2-5; D ambiguous. Germline CDR1 MNHEY, CDR2 SVGAGI. The length of the CDR3 is 14 residues. Trimming took 0 bases from V and 2 from J, leaving 7 bases between them. The CDR3 sequence: CASSYSTAQETQYF. The CDR3 nucleotides are TGTGCCAGCAGTTACTCTACAGCTCAAGAGACCCAGTACTTC.

The chain employs TRBV11-3 and TRBJ2-1, with 12 bases that match TRBD2. Germline CDR1 SGHNT, CDR2 YENEEA. Trimming took 5 bases from V and 5 from J; bases not matched to a gene: 4. CDR3 size: 15 residues. The CDR3: CASSVRLAGDNEQFF. For the CDR3, the DNA is TGTGCCAGCAGCGTTCGACTAGCGGGAGACAATGAGCAGTTCTTC.

The rearrangement links TRBV7-2 to TRBJ2-1; 7 nucleotides line up with TRBD2. Germline CDR1 SGHTA, CDR2 FQGNSA. J lost 4 bases, V lost 3 bases, and 9 bases had no gene match. The CDR3 runs 16 residues. Here the CDR3 reads CASSLTGLGWYNEQFF. The DNA for the CDR3 is TGTGCCAGCAGCTTGACCGGACTAGGTTGGTACAATGAGCAGTTCTTC. Variable domain in full (rest from reference TRBV7-2 and TRBJ2-1): GAGVSQSPSNKVTEKGKDVELRCDPISGHTALYWYRQSLGQGLEFLIYFQGNSAPDKSGLPSDRFSAERTGGSVSTLTIQRTQQEDSAVYLCASSLTGLGWYNEQFFGPGTRLTVL.

The chain is built from TRBV6-5 and TRBJ1-2; TRBD1 is a possible D gene (5 bases). Germline V gene data show CDR1 as MNHEY and CDR2 as SVGAGI. This CDR3 comprises 14 residues. V was cut by 6 bases and J by 4 bases, with 15 bases left in between. CDR3 in amino acids: CASSPMGGTYGYTF. In DNA form, the CDR3 reads TGTGCCAGCAGCCCCATGGGAGGGACCTATGGCTACACCTTC.

V gene TRBV15 combines with J gene TRBJ2-4; the D gene is possibly TRBD2 (5 bases). The CDR3 is made up of 16 amino acids. CDR1 and CDR2 (germline): LNHNV, YYDKDF (reference sequence). The V end was cut by 0 bases, the J end by 5 bases, with 14 bases between. The CDR3 DNA sequence: TGTGCCACCAGCAGAGAGCCCGGGATGGGTCAAAACATTCAGTACTTC. This codes for CATSREPGMGQNIQYF.

The CDR3 sequence is CASSEQGYYGYTF. The CDR3 nucleotides read TGTGCCAGCAGTGAACAGGGATACTATGGCTACACCTTC. This chain joins TRBV2 and TRBJ1-2; a possible D gene is TRBD1 (5 bases). The V and J ends lost 2 bases and 3 bases respectively, with 7 bases between them. This CDR3 comprises 13 residues. Germline CDR1 SNHLY, CDR2 FYNNEI.

The V gene is TRBV19, the J gene TRBJ2-3, with D tentatively TRBD2 (6 bases). Germline lookup yields CDR1 LNHDA and CDR2 SQIVND (reference sequence). The germline V and J ends were trimmed by 7 bases and 4 bases, with 15 bases remaining between them. The length of the CDR3 is 14 residues. The CDR3 spells CASNAATGADTQYF. The CDR3, as DNA: TGTGCCAGTAACGCCGCAACGGGGGCAGATACGCAGTATTTT.